This paragraph covers one T cell receptor beta chain sequence. The data were obtained in a study of shared clonotypes between healthy human individuals. The V end was cut by 6 bases, the J end by 5 bases, with 20 bases between. Looked up from germline, CDR1 is SGHKS and CDR2 is YYEKEE (reference sequence). The CDR3 totals 15 residues. TCRdb keeps only in-frame clones here, not all; method: immunoSEQ multiplex PCR. Of about 1.5 million clones listed, roughly 97% are singletons. The TCR comes from a man aged 25-40 years in good health. V and J are TRBV5-5 and TRBJ2-5; D is unclear. The material sequenced was naive CD4+ T cells sorted from blood. Subset in this sample: CD45RA+ positively selected. The CDR3 nucleotides are TGTGCCAGCACCCCTATGGGTTCCCCCCGGGAGACCCAGTACTTC. It translates to CASTPMGSPRETQYF.